This record looks at one TCR beta chain sequence and its context. The sample belongs to a study of blood T cell repertoires in COVID-19. Study at large: The cDNA or gDNA used as material had been derived from T cells, B-cell-depleted T cells, or PBMCs.

CDR3 length: 15 amino acids. Germline-derived CDR1 and CDR2 are SGHDT and YYEEEE. The V gene end was trimmed by 4 bases and the J gene end by 11 bases; junction bases not matched to a gene: 14. Assay used: immunoSEQ multiplex PCR; TCRdb lists only in-frame clones, some missing. The sample has under 300,000 clones; roughly nine tenths are singletons. The sequencing sample was made of peripheral blood. The chain uses TRBV5-6 and TRBJ1-1; 10 bases are shared with TRBD1. The TCR was taken from a man aged 45-65 years with acute or convalescent COVID-19. CDR3 sequence reads: CASSGPGQGSTAAFF. The CDR3 coding sequence is TGTGCCAGCAGCGGACCGGGACAGGGGAGTACTGCGGCTTTCTTT.